Listed here is a single T cell receptor beta chain. Its antigen remains unknown. Trimming at V came to 4 bases and at J to 0 bases, leaving 13 bases not matched to a gene. Germline lookup yields CDR1 SGDLS and CDR2 YYNGEE. This CDR3 contains 18 residues. Assay: immunoSEQ multiplex PCR; the TCRdb copy retains only in-frame clones and omits some. In the table there are 60,000 to 75,000 clones, about 88% of which are singletons. As for time point: week 35, safety follow-up. The content of each vaccine dose was 300 ug of mutant IDH1 20-mer peptide, and topical imiquimod accompanied it. The sample comes from a study of a mutant IDH1 vaccine in newly diagnosed glioma. Study-wide background: In some groups vaccination began 4-6 weeks post-radiotherapy; others received it with temozolomide.

This material consisted of PBMCs, taken from a glioma patient whose treatment included an IDH1 peptide vaccine. The TCR was taken from a man aged 30-40 years with glioma. The chain joins TRBV9 to TRBJ2-1, with 7 bases lining up with TRBD2. The CDR3 DNA reads TGTGCCAGCAGCCCCCGAGGAGCGGGAACGAGCTCCTACAATGAGCAGTTCTTC. Residues: CASSPRGAGTSSYNEQFF.